Following are 13 T cell receptor beta chains from one sample sequenced in a study of T cells in Graves' hyperthyroidism and ophthalmopathy. RNA transcripts yielded amplified TCR beta CDR3 regions. The HTBI primer set drove a first-round RT-PCR of the TCR CDR3. TCRdb itself ran the multiplex PCR reads through MiXCR, one entry per CDR3 protein. The sample has about 420,000 distinct CDR3 sequences; 15% to 19% are singletons. The sample was blood. These receptors were collected from a woman between 18 and 30 years old with Graves' hyperthyroidism.

There are many counts of this clonotype. The rearrangement joins TRBV2 to TRBJ2-6; 7 positions agree with TRBD1. Unmatched junction bases numbered 12, after V lost 1 base and J lost 0 bases. The CDR3 covers 20 residues. Germline V gene data show CDR1 as SNHLY and CDR2 as FYNNEI. The DNA of the CDR3 is TGTGCCAGCAGTGAAGGGTTTGGGGGTGCAGGGGGCTCTGGGGCCAACGTCCTGACTTTC. Encoded protein: CASSEGFGGAGGSGANVLTF.

This clonotype has ten or more counts. J is TRBJ2-4 and V is TRBV15; 7 positions agree with TRBD2. CDR1 LNHNV and CDR2 YYDKDF come from the germline V gene (reference sequence). This CDR3 comprises 15 residues. The trim removed 0 bases at V and 8 bases at J, leaving 7 bases unmatched. The CDR3 loop reads CATSRDDRGRDIQYF. In DNA form, the CDR3 reads TGTGCCACCAGCAGAGATGATCGGGGGAGGGACATTCAGTACTTC.

This clonotype appeared many times. The chain recombines TRBV2 with TRBJ1-2, with 7 bases aligning to TRBD1. Per the germline V gene, CDR1 is SNHLY and CDR2 is FYNNEI. The junction had 6 bases not matched to a gene; V was cut back by 6 bases and J by 2 bases. The CDR3 contains 14 residues. The DNA for the CDR3 is TGTGCCAGCAGAATCGACAGGGTCAACTATGGCTACACCTTC. It is translated as CASRIDRVNYGYTF. The full variable domain, in which reference TRBV2 and TRBJ1-2 provide the parts outside the CDR3, is EPEVTQTPSHQVTQMGQEVILRCVPISNHLYFYWYRQILGQKVEFLVSFYNNEISEKSEIFDDQFSVERPDGSNFTLKIRSTKLEDSAMYFCASRIDRVNYGYTFGSGTRLTVV.

This clonotype was picked up a small number of times. This chain joins TRBV20-1 and TRBJ1-3, with D tentatively TRBD1 (5 bases). This CDR3 region has 16 residues. The germline V gene has CDR1 DFQATT and CDR2 SNEGSKA (reference sequence). Trimming stripped 4 bases from V and 1 base from J, with 17 bases between. The CDR3 is CSATSGPSVSGNTIYF. The CDR3 nucleotides read TGCAGTGCTACCTCGGGACCGTCTGTTTCTGGAAACACCATATATTTT.

The gene calls are TRBV5-1 and TRBJ2-5; no definite D call. This CDR3 comprises 11 residues. The V end lost 6 bases, the J end lost 2 bases, and 5 bases lay between the germline ends. Germline assignment: CDR1 SGHRS and CDR2 YFSETQ. The CDR3 DNA reads as TGCGCCAGCATCGAACAAGAGACCCAGTACTTC. As protein: CASIEQETQYF.

In its sample, this clonotype was seen many times. The genes are TRBV5-1 and TRBJ2-7, with TRBD1 identical over 11 bases. This CDR3 is built from 15 residues. Per germline, CDR1 SGHRS and CDR2 YFSETQ. Trimming cost V 7 bases and J 3 bases; bases outside gene matches: 9. CDR3 region: CASSPGDRGIYEQYF. CDR3 bases: TGCGCCAGCTCCCCGGGGGACAGGGGGATCTACGAGCAGTACTTC.

The chain is built from TRBV20-1 and TRBJ1-1; possible D gene TRBD1, 5 bases. This CDR3 contains 12 residues. Looked up from germline, CDR1 is DFQATT and CDR2 is SNEGSKA (reference sequence). V lost 6 bases, J lost 1 base, and 9 bases lay in between. In DNA form, the CDR3 reads TGCAGTGCCCTGACAGAGAACACTGAAGCTTTCTTT. This codes for CSALTENTEAFF.

This clonotype was seen a few times. The CDR3 DNA sequence: TGCGCCAGCAGCTTGGGTAGATACACCGGGGAGCTGTTTTTT. Translation gives CASSLGRYTGELFF. The rearrangement uses TRBV5-1 and TRBJ2-2; no definite D call. Trimming took 0 bases from V and 3 from J, leaving 6 bases between them. The germline CDR1 and CDR2 sequences are SGHRS and YFSETQ. This CDR3 has 14 amino acids.

This clonotype was seen many times. The CDR3 loop reads CSVGNTLTYEQYF. CDR3 bases: TGCAGCGTTGGTAACACTCTAACCTACGAGCAGTACTTC. The chain couples TRBV29-1 to TRBJ2-7; the D is unclear. Per germline, CDR1 SQVTM and CDR2 ANQGSEA. V was cut by 4 bases and J by 2 bases, with 12 bases left in between. The CDR3 has 13 residues.

In this sample, this clonotype turned up many times. The DNA of the CDR3 is TGCAGTGCTTGGCAGGGCTCGGGTCAGCCCCAGCATTTT. Amino acids: CSAWQGSGQPQHF. V gene TRBV20-1 combines with J gene TRBJ1-5; perhaps TRBD1 as D (5 bases). Germline CDR1 and CDR2: DFQATT and SNEGSKA (reference sequence). CDR3 length: 13 residues. Trimming left V 5 bases short and J 6 bases short, with 14 bases between.

This clonotype showed up many times. This chain joins TRBV5-1 and TRBJ2-7, with 7 bases aligning to TRBD1. The V and J ends lost 1 base and 9 bases, in that order; junction bases with no gene match: 13. CDR1 is SGHRS, CDR2 YFSETQ, per germline. The length of the CDR3 is 15 residues. CDR3 amino acids: CASSLYATGLRGQYF. The DNA of the CDR3 is TGCGCCAGCAGCTTGTATGCGACAGGGCTACGAGGGCAGTACTTC.

This clonotype was picked up many times. The chain combines TRBV28 with TRBJ2-7, with D perhaps being TRBD1 or TRBD2 (7 bases each). The CDR3 has 14 residues. Trimming removed 3 bases at V and 2 bases at J, with 11 bases between. Germline V gives CDR1 MDHEN, CDR2 SYDVKM. CDR3 in DNA: TGTGCCAGCAGTTTCCAGGGGGGGACCTACGAGCAGTACTTC. Translation gives CASSFQGGTYEQYF.

The sample holds a few counts of this clonotype. Here the CDR3 reads CASSYGRTGSYEQYF. The CDR3 nucleotides are TGCGCCAGCAGTTATGGCCGGACAGGTTCCTACGAGCAGTACTTC. The chain couples TRBV4-1 to TRBJ2-7, with 7 bases identical to TRBD1. The V gene end was trimmed by 6 bases and the J gene end by 1 base; junction bases not matched to a gene: 9. Germline V gene lookup returns CDR1 MGHRA and CDR2 YSYEKL. The CDR3 consists of 15 residues.